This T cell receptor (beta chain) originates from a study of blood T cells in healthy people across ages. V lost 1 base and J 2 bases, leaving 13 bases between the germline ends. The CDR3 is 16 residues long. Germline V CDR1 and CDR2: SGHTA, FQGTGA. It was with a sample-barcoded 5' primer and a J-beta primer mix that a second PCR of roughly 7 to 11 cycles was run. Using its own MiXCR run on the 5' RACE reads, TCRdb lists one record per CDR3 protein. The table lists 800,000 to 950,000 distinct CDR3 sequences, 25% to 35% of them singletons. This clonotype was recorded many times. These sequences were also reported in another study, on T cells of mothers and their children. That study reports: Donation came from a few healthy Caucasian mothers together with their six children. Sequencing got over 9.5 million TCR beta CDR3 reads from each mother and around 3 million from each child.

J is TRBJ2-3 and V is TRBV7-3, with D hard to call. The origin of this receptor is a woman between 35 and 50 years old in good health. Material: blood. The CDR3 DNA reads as TGTGCCAGCAGCTTAAAGGCAGCGACGAACACAGATACGCAGTATTTT. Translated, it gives CASSLKAATNTDTQYF.